This entry lists 14 T cell receptor beta chains sequenced from one sample in a study of blood T cell repertoires in COVID-19. Repertoires were generated with immunoSEQ multiplex PCR, while TCRdb's copy carries only in-frame clones and drops some. The sample shows roughly 81,000 clones, approximately 89% of them seen only once. The material sequenced was peripheral blood. These receptor sequences come from a man aged 65-85 years with active or convalescent COVID-19.

The chain carries TRBV19 and TRBJ2-7, with 11 bases that match TRBD2. The length of the CDR3 is 18 residues. V shed 2 bases and J 2 bases; nucleotides not matched to a gene: 11. Looked up from germline, CDR1 is LNHDA and CDR2 is SQIVND (reference sequence). CDR3 sequence reads: CASSISWASGGNTYEQYF. Written as DNA, the CDR3 is TGTGCCAGTAGTATAAGTTGGGCTAGCGGGGGGAACACCTACGAGCAGTACTTC. Based on the CDR3 plus reference TRBV19 and TRBJ2-7, the full variable domain is DGGITQSPKYLFRKEGQNVTLSCEQNLNHDAMYWYRQDPGQGLRLIYYSQIVNDFQKGDIAEGYSVSREKKESFPLTVTSAQKNPTAFYLCASSISWASGGNTYEQYFGPGTRLTVT.

The chain carries TRBV7-6 and TRBJ1-3; TRBD1 matches at 9 bases. Per germline, CDR1 SGHVS and CDR2 FNYEAQ. Unmatched junction bases numbered 3, after V lost 6 bases and J lost 0 bases. This CDR3 has 15 residues. Here the CDR3 reads CASSRQGDSGNTIYF. In nucleotides, the CDR3 is TGTGCCAGCAGTAGACAGGGGGACTCTGGAAACACCATATATTTT. The whole variable domain, filled in from reference TRBV7-6 and TRBJ1-3, reads GAGVSQSPRYKVTKRGQDVALRCDPISGHVSLYWYRQALGQGPEFLTYFNYEAQQDKSGLPNDRFSAERPEGSISTLTIQRTEQRDSAMYRCASSRQGDSGNTIYFGEGSWLTVV.

The chain carries TRBV5-6 and TRBJ1-6; D is uncertain. CDR1 is SGHDT and CDR2 is YYEEEE in the germline V gene. This CDR3 has 16 amino acids. Trimming cost V 0 bases and J 1 base, with 8 bases left between them. CDR3 in DNA: TGTGCCAGCAGCTTGGGAACTCTGTCCTATAATTCACCCCTCCACTTT. Encoded protein: CASSLGTLSYNSPLHF.

The V and J genes are TRBV4-1 and TRBJ1-1; TRBD1 might be the D (6 bases). With 4 bases removed from V and 0 bases from J, the gap between germline ends came to 12 bases. This CDR3 is built from 15 residues. The germline V gene encodes CDR1 MGHRA and CDR2 YSYEKL. The CDR3 sequence: CASSPRQAMNTEAFF. CDR3 nucleotide sequence: TGCGCCAGCAGCCCCCGACAGGCCATGAACACTGAAGCTTTCTTT.

In this sample, this clone turned up once. The chain employs TRBV29-1 and TRBJ1-4, with 8 bases that match TRBD1. V lost 6 bases, J lost 7 bases, and 16 bases stayed unmatched. Per germline, CDR1 SQVTM and CDR2 ANQGSEA. The CDR3 has 16 amino acids. CDR3: CSVATGDPRRGEKLFF. Here the CDR3 DNA reads TGCAGCGTAGCGACAGGGGACCCAAGACGGGGTGAAAAACTGTTTTTT.

The chain joins TRBV5-1 to TRBJ1-3; a possible D gene is TRBD1 (6 bases). The V end lost 2 bases, the J end lost 0 bases, and 9 bases lay between the germline ends. The CDR3 sequence is 15 residues long. Germline-derived CDR1 and CDR2 are SGHRS and YFSETQ. CDR3 protein: CASSLDRNSGNTIYF. The DNA for the CDR3 is TGCGCCAGCAGCTTAGACAGGAACTCTGGAAACACCATATATTTT.

The sample holds a few counts of this clone. V and J are TRBV7-2 and TRBJ1-5; 8 nucleotides agree with TRBD1. The junction had 7 bases not matched to a gene; V was cut back by 2 bases and J by 1 base. CDR3 length: 17 residues. Germline values: CDR1 SGHTA, CDR2 FQGNSA. The CDR3 protein is CASSLMGQGASNQPQHF. The DNA of the CDR3 is TGTGCCAGCAGCTTAATGGGCCAGGGGGCCAGCAATCAGCCCCAGCATTTT.

The chain's CDR3 is CASSVVLFNQPQHF. The CDR3 DNA follows: TGTGCCAGCAGTGTAGTACTTTTCAATCAGCCCCAGCATTTT. V is TRBV2 and J is TRBJ1-5, with D unclear. CDR1 and CDR2 from the germline V gene are SNHLY and FYNNEI. The CDR3 extends over 14 amino acids. V was pared by 4 bases and J by 3 bases, with 10 bases between.

The gene calls are TRBV20-1 and TRBJ2-2, with TRBD1 matching over 10 bases. The CDR3 is 15 amino acids. The J segment lost 6 bases and the V segment lost 3 bases, leaving 7 bases of the junction unmatched. Germline V lookup: CDR1 DFQATT, CDR2 SNEGSKA (reference sequence). The CDR3: CSASPRQGASGELFF. CDR3 sequence (DNA): TGCAGTGCTAGTCCGAGACAGGGGGCTTCCGGGGAGCTGTTTTTT.

This chain links TRBV5-1 with TRBJ1-6; 8 bases are shared with TRBD1. The ends lost 4 bases at V and 10 bases at J; junction bases unmatched: 13. Per the germline V gene, CDR1 is SGHRS and CDR2 is YFSETQ. The CDR3 sequence is 16 residues long. The CDR3 sequence: CASSRGQGRGNSPLHF. The CDR3 nucleotides read TGCGCCAGCAGCCGAGGACAGGGACGGGGTAACTCACCCCTCCACTTT.

The chain joins TRBV29-1 to TRBJ2-7, with 8 bases that match TRBD1. The ends lost 5 bases at V and 5 bases at J; junction bases unmatched: 5. CDR1 is SQVTM and CDR2 is ANQGSEA in the germline V gene. There are 12 residues in the CDR3. The CDR3 sequence: CSVRDRKDEQYF. In nucleotides, the CDR3 is TGCAGCGTTAGGGACAGGAAGGACGAGCAGTACTTC.

As concerns this clone: Other DNA sequences in this specimen translate into the identical CDR3. The rearrangement uses TRBV2 and TRBJ1-2; a possible D gene is TRBD1 (5 bases). The CDR3 is 12 amino acids. Germline assignment: CDR1 SNHLY and CDR2 FYNNEI. The V gene lost 3 bases and the J gene lost 8 bases, with 10 bases spanning the gap. The CDR3 DNA follows: TGTGCCAGCAGTGACAGGGCATACGGCTACACCTTC. Translation gives CASSDRAYGYTF.

This rearrangement joins TRBV2 to TRBJ2-7, with a possible D match to TRBD1 (6 bases). This CDR3 comprises 11 residues. Per the germline V gene, CDR1 is SNHLY and CDR2 is FYNNEI. Trimming removed 8 bases at V and 3 bases at J, with 8 bases between. CDR3 protein: CASGQLYEQYF. The CDR3 region has the DNA TGTGCCAGCGGACAGCTCTACGAGCAGTACTTC.

The J gene is TRBJ2-5, the V gene TRBV5-1, with 12 bases fitting TRBD2. Trimming at V came to 4 bases and at J to 5 bases, leaving 12 bases not matched to a gene. Germline CDR1 SGHRS, CDR2 YFSETQ. The CDR3 loop spans 17 amino acids. CDR3 in DNA: TGCGCCAGCAGCCCGGGGGTGACTAGCGGGGGAATTGAGACCCAGTACTTC. This codes for CASSPGVTSGGIETQYF.